The 5 T cell receptor beta chains listed next were all sequenced from one sample in a study of T cell repertoires in cytomegalovirus infection. TCRdb processed the reads anew with MiXCR; each CDR3 protein has one entry. The data contain tens of thousands of distinct CDR3 sequences, about 48% of them seen just once; the ten biggest clones take up 75% to 95%. These receptors' antigens are unknown. The sequenced sample was CD8+ T cells from cultured PBMCs, obtained from culture after CMV antigen stimulation. All receptors derive from a human donor in good health (CMV status not recorded). Some clones in this sample may be carry-over from other donors' samples.

The rearrangement joins TRBV18 to TRBJ2-7, with D possibly being TRBD1 (7 bases). V lost 3 bases and J lost 4, with 13 bases in between. CDR1 is KGHSH, CDR2 LQKENI, per germline. The CDR3 is 14 residues long. CDR3 region: CASSPRSGGYEQYF. For the CDR3, the DNA is TGTGCCAGCTCACCGCGATCAGGGGGGTACGAGCAGTACTTC. Looking up the rest from reference TRBV18 and TRBJ2-7 gives the full variable domain: NAGVMQNPRHLVRRRGQEARLRCSPMKGHSHVYWYRQLPEEGLKFMVYLQKENIIDESGMPKERFSAEFPKEGPSILRIQQVVRGDSAAYFCASSPRSGGYEQYFGPGTRLTVT.

The V gene is TRBV4-1, the J gene TRBJ2-7, with a weak D call TRBD1 (5 bases). V was clipped by 0 bases and J by 1 base, with 13 bases between them. The CDR3 runs 16 residues. CDR1 and CDR2 (germline): MGHRA, YSYEKL. CDR3 coding DNA: TGCGCCAGCAGCCAAGAATCGTCAGGGATGTCCTACGAGCAGTACTTC. Translated, it gives CASSQESSGMSYEQYF.

This clonotype showed up just a few times. V usage is TRBV19 and J usage is TRBJ2-1; TRBD2 matches at 13 bases. Trimming at V came to 4 bases and at J to 11 bases, leaving 5 bases not matched to a gene. The CDR3 is 14 residues long. CDR1 is LNHDA, CDR2 SQIVND, per germline (reference sequence). CDR3 amino acids: CASSKGTSGIKQFF. The CDR3 bases are TGTGCCAGTAGTAAGGGGACTAGCGGGATAAAGCAGTTCTTC.

For this clonotype: At one end, the junction sequence differs from germline, possibly due to a read error. CDR3 amino acids: CASSLDSRGSNTESLF. Written as DNA, the CDR3 is TGTGCCAGCAGCTTAGATTCTAGGGGCTCTAACACTGAATCTCTCTTT. The chain joins TRBV7-2 to TRBJ1-1; the D gene is possibly TRBD1 (5 bases). CDR3 size: 16 residues. The V gene's germline CDR1 is SGHTA and CDR2 FQGNSA.

V is TRBV2 and J is TRBJ2-7, with 7 bases matching TRBD2. V lost 6 bases and J lost 5; bases outside the gene matches: 19. Germline CDR1 SNHLY, CDR2 FYNNEI. The CDR3 spans 17 residues. Written as DNA, the CDR3 is TGTGCCAGCAGCGACCCCCGGACTAGAAGCCGGGGGGACGAGCAGTACTTC. The encoded protein is CASSDPRTRSRGDEQYF.